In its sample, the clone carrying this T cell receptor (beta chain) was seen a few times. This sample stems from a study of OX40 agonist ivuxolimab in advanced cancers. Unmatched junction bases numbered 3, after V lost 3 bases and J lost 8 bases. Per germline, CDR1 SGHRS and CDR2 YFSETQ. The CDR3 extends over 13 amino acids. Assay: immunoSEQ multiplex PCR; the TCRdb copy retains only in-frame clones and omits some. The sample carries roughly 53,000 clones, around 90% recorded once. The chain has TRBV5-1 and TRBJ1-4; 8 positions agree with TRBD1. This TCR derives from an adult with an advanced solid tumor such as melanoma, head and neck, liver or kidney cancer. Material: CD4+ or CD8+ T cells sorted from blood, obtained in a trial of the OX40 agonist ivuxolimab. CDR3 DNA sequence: TGCGCCAGCAGCTCCGGGGACAGGGAAAAACTGTTTTTT. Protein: CASSSGDREKLFF. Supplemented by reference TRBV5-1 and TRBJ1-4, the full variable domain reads KAGVTQTPRYLIKTRGQQVTLSCSPISGHRSVSWYQQTPGQGLQFLFEYFSETQRNKGNFPGRFSGRQFSNSRSEMNVSTLELGDSALYLCASSSGDREKLFFGSGTQLSVL.